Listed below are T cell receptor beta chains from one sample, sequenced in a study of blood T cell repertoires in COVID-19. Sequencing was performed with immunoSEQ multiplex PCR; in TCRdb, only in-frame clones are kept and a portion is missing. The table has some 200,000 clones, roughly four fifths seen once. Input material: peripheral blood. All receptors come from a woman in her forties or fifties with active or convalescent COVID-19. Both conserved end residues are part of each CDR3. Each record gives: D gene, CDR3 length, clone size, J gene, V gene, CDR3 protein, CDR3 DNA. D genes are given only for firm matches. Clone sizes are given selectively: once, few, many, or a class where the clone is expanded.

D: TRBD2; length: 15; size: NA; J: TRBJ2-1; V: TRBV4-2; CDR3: CASSQVSAGGRDRIF; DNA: TGTGCCAGCAGCCAAGTTTCAGCGGGGGGGCGGGATAGGATCTTC
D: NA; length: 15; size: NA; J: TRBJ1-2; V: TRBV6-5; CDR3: CASSYSSGTSSTYTF; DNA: TGTGCCAGCAGTTACTCGAGCGGTACCAGCTCAACCTACACCTTC
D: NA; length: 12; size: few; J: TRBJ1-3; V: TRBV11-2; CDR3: CASSLQGNTIYF; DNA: TGTGCCAGCAGCTTACAGGGAAACACCATATATTTT
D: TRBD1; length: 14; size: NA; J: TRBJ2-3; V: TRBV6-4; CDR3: CASSRDSFTDTQYF; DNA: TGTGCCAGCAGTAGGGACAGCTTCACAGATACGCAGTATTTT
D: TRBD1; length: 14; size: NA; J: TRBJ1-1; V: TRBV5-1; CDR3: CASTRQGMGTEAFF; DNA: TGCGCCAGCACCCGACAGGGGATGGGAACTGAAGCTTTCTTT
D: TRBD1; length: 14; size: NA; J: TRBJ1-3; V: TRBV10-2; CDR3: CASSQDRVGNTIYF; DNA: TGCGCCAGCAGCCAAGACAGGGTGGGAAACACCATATATTTT
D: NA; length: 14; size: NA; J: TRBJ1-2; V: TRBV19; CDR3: CASETGVTNYGYTF; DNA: TGTGCCAGTGAAACAGGCGTTACTAACTATGGCTACACCTTC
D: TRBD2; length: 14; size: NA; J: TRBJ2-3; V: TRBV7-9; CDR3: CASSTSGSTDTQYF; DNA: TGTGCCAGCAGCACTAGCGGGAGTACAGATACGCAGTATTTT
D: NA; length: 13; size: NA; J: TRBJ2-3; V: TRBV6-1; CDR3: CASSDRVGDTQYF; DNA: TGTGCCAGCAGTGACAGGGTGGGAGATACGCAGTATTTT
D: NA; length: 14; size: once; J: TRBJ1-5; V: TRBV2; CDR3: CASSEAWARQPQHF; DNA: TGTGCCAGCAGTGAAGCGTGGGCAAGGCAGCCCCAGCATTTT